The 23 T cell receptor beta chains below come from one sample, sequenced in a study of tumour-infiltrating T cells in Burkitt lymphoma (dated by TCRdb to 2018 to 2021). The method was the immunoSEQ multiplex PCR assay. TCRdb provides this immuneACCESS table in a form limited to in-frame rearrangements. Some clones are lacking; in checked studies, under half of them reflect an unresolved V gene, and why the rest are absent is not known. The sample contains roughly 480 clones, 17% of them found a single time. The ten largest clones represent approximately 70% of the sample. The material sequenced was tumor tissue. These TCRs come from a human donor with Burkitt lymphoma.

This clone was detected only a few times. The chain employs TRBV30 and TRBJ2-7; D remains ambiguous. The CDR3 length is 14 residues. Trimming cost V 0 bases and J 1 base, with 10 bases left between them. Per the germline V gene, CDR1 is GTSNPN and CDR2 is SVGIG (reference sequence). The DNA of the CDR3 is TGTGCCTGGAGTGTACGGTACGATTCCTACGAGCAGTACTTC. Its translation is CAWSVRYDSYEQYF.

This clone was found a few times. The genes are TRBV4-2 and TRBJ2-7, with 7 bases aligning to TRBD1. J was trimmed by 3 bases and V by 4 bases; bases with no gene match: 6. This CDR3 is built from 14 residues. Germline-derived CDR1 and CDR2 are LGHNA and YNFKEQ. The DNA for the CDR3 is TGTGCCAGCAGCCGCCCGGGACAGAGCTACGAGCAGTACTTC. Translation gives CASSRPGQSYEQYF.

The CDR3 reads CASSPSGRAYEQYF. The CDR3 nucleotides are TGTGCCAGCAGCCCCAGCGGGAGGGCCTACGAGCAGTACTTC. This chain connects TRBV7-9 to TRBJ2-7; 10 bases map to TRBD2. The CDR3 length is 14 residues. Looked up from germline, CDR1 is SEHNR and CDR2 is FQNEAQ (reference sequence). Germline trimming cut 5 bases from V and 2 bases from J; bases unmatched to any gene: 3. Full variable domain (remainder filled in from reference TRBV7-9 and TRBJ2-7): DTGVSQNPRHKITKRGQNVTFRCDPISEHNRLYWYRQTLGQGPEFLTYFQNEAQLEKSRLLSDRFSAERPKGSFSTLEIQRTEQGDSAMYLCASSPSGRAYEQYFGPGTRLTVT.

The rearrangement uses TRBV30 and TRBJ1-5; D unclear. Germline CDR1 reads GTSNPN; CDR2 reads SVGIG (reference sequence). This CDR3 contains 13 residues. Trimming removed 1 base at V and 0 bases at J, with 4 bases between. The CDR3 loop reads CAWSGGSNQPQHF. Here the CDR3 DNA reads TGTGCCTGGAGTGGTGGTAGCAATCAGCCCCAGCATTTT.

The V and J genes are TRBV19 and TRBJ2-3; D possibly corresponds to TRBD1 (6 bases). The CDR3 contains 14 residues. Germline V CDR1 and CDR2: LNHDA, SQIVND (reference sequence). V dropped 5 bases and J dropped 1 base, with 10 bases sitting between them. The CDR3 sequence: CASSVTGGTDTQYF. DNA for the CDR3: TGTGCCAGTAGTGTGACAGGTGGCACAGATACGCAGTATTTT.

This CDR3 reads CASSLAPNTEAFF. The CDR3 DNA reads TGTGCCAGCAGCTTGGCCCCGAACACTGAAGCTTTCTTT. The chain has TRBV5-6 and TRBJ1-1; D unresolved. The V gene's germline CDR1 is SGHDT and CDR2 YYEEEE. The CDR3 sequence is 13 residues long. Deletions cut 0 bases from V and 1 base from J, with 4 bases between.

This clone was counted a few times. J is TRBJ1-2 and V is TRBV29-1, with D uncertain. The CDR3 is 12 residues long. Per germline, CDR1 SQVTM and CDR2 ANQGSEA. V lost 6 bases and J lost 3, with 11 bases in between. Written as DNA, the CDR3 is TGCAGCGTGAACCCTCTGTACTATGGCTACACCTTC. This sequence encodes CSVNPLYYGYTF.

This clone occurred a few times. The chain couples TRBV11-2 to TRBJ2-6; D call uncertain. This CDR3 spans 16 amino acids. Germline V CDR1 and CDR2: SGHAT, FQNNGV. The V end lost 2 bases, the J end lost 0 bases, and 8 bases lay between the germline ends. DNA for the CDR3: TGTGCCAGCAGCTTACGGCAGACCTCTGGGGCCAACGTCCTGACTTTC. It specifies CASSLRQTSGANVLTF.

The chain couples TRBV12-5 to TRBJ1-1; no firm D call. The germline V gene encodes CDR1 LGHNT and CDR2 FRNRAP. Trimming stripped 6 bases from V and 8 bases from J, with 16 bases between. CDR3 size: 13 residues. CDR3 DNA sequence: TGTGCTAGTGGCTCAACAGAACCAACCGAAGCTTTCTTT. Its protein product is CASGSTEPTEAFF.

This clone was detected a few times. The chain couples TRBV7-6 to TRBJ2-5; TRBD1 aligns across 9 bases. The ends lost 0 bases at V and 5 bases at J; junction bases unmatched: 4. Germline V CDR1 and CDR2: SGHVS, FNYEAQ. The CDR3 extends over 15 amino acids. The CDR3 region is CASSLAGTGLETQYF. The CDR3 coding sequence is TGTGCCAGCAGCTTAGCTGGGACAGGGTTGGAGACCCAGTACTTC. The complete variable domain, with remaining parts taken from reference TRBV7-6 and TRBJ2-5, reads GAGVSQSPRYKVTKRGQDVALRCDPISGHVSLYWYRQALGQGPEFLTYFNYEAQQDKSGLPNDRFSAERPEGSISTLTIQRTEQRDSAMYRCASSLAGTGLETQYFGPGTRLLVL.

This clone was seen only a few times. This chain joins TRBV6-4 and TRBJ2-2, with 9 bases lining up with TRBD2. Germline V lookup: CDR1 MRHNA, CDR2 SNTAGT. The V gene end was trimmed by 6 bases and the J gene end by 5 bases; junction bases not matched to a gene: 4. This CDR3 region has 14 residues. CDR3 coding DNA: TGTGCCAGCAGCTCTAGCGGGACGACCGGGGAGCTGTTTTTT. Protein product: CASSSSGTTGELFF.

This clone turned up a few times. An end of the junction does not agree with germline; a read error may underlie this. The CDR3, as DNA: TGTGCCACTAGTCCCGGGACAGACAATGAGCAGTTCTTC. Protein product: CATSPGTDNEQFF. V gene TRBV19 combines with J gene TRBJ2-1; 7 nucleotides align to TRBD1. The germline gives CDR1 LNHDA, CDR2 SQIVND (reference sequence). The CDR3 spans 13 residues.

This rearrangement joins TRBV6-1 to TRBJ1-2; 9 nucleotides match TRBD1. Trimming cost V 11 bases and J 2 bases; bases outside gene matches: 9. CDR1 MNHNS and CDR2 SASEGT come from the germline V gene. The CDR3 contains 14 residues. The CDR3 DNA reads TGTGCCGGTTCCTGGACAGGGGACAACTATGGCTACACCTTC. This translates into CAGSWTGDNYGYTF.

This clone was seen only a few times. Written as DNA, the CDR3 is TGTGCCAGCAGTTCATATAGCGGGAGTGTGGATACGCAGTATTTT. This codes for CASSSYSGSVDTQYF. The chain has TRBV28 and TRBJ2-3; 9 bases are shared with TRBD2. The CDR3 has 15 amino acids. In germline, CDR1 is MDHEN, CDR2 SYDVKM. V shed 4 bases, J shed 6 bases, and the junction held 8 bases outside the gene matches.

The chain joins TRBV11-2 to TRBJ2-5; 11 bases line up with TRBD2. V shed 5 bases, J shed 4 bases, and the junction held 9 bases outside the gene matches. CDR3 size: 16 residues. Germline V gene data show CDR1 as SGHAT and CDR2 as FQNNGV. The CDR3 region has the DNA TGTGCCAGCAGCCGCAGGACTAGCGGGCGAGGAGAGACCCAGTACTTC. It yields the protein CASSRRTSGRGETQYF.

This sequence joins TRBV28 and TRBJ1-5, with 8 bases identical to TRBD1. The CDR3 sequence is 14 residues long. The trim removed 7 bases at V and 7 bases at J, leaving 9 bases unmatched. Germline assignment: CDR1 MDHEN and CDR2 SYDVKM. CDR3 DNA: TGTGCCAGCACCTCAGGACAGGGTCGGCAGCCCCAGCATTTT. This codes for CASTSGQGRQPQHF. The variable domain in full, completed from reference TRBV28 and TRBJ1-5, reads DVKVTQSSRYLVKRTGEKVFLECVQDMDHENMFWYRQDPGLGLRLIYFSYDVKMKEKGDIPEGYSVSREKKERFSLILESASTNQTSMYLCASTSGQGRQPQHFGDGTRLSIL.

The chain couples TRBV11-2 to TRBJ1-2; a possible D gene is TRBD1 (5 bases). Trimming removed 1 base at V and 0 bases at J, with 9 bases between. Germline V gene data show CDR1 as SGHAT and CDR2 as FQNNGV. This CDR3 contains 15 residues. DNA of the CDR3: TGTGCCAGCAGCTTAGTGCAGGACACTAACTATGGCTACACCTTC. This translates into CASSLVQDTNYGYTF.

This chain links TRBV28 with TRBJ1-2; D not resolved. Trimming removed 4 bases from V and 4 bases from J, with 1 base in between. The CDR3 is 10 amino acids. From germline, CDR1 is MDHEN and CDR2 SYDVKM. The CDR3 sequence: CASSSYGYTF. CDR3 in DNA: TGTGCCAGCAGTTCCTATGGCTACACCTTC.

The CDR3 DNA follows: TGTGCCATCTTAACCCCAGGGGCCAACGTCCTGACTTTC. It is translated as CAILTPGANVLTF. This chain joins TRBV6-1 and TRBJ2-6; unclear D gene. V gave up 10 bases and J gave up 4 bases, with 11 bases separating them. The germline V gene has CDR1 MNHNS and CDR2 SASEGT. The CDR3 spans 13 residues.

This clone was observed a handful of times. This chain uses TRBV28 with TRBJ2-3, with D possibly being TRBD2 (6 bases). The CDR3 runs 15 residues. Germline V gene sequence: CDR1 MDHEN, CDR2 SYDVKM. V shed 2 bases and J shed 0 bases, with 9 bases lying between them. CDR3 in amino acids: CASSLGGTSTDTQYF. The CDR3 region has the DNA TGTGCCAGCAGTTTAGGCGGGACTAGCACAGATACGCAGTATTTT.

This clone was seen a handful of times. V usage is TRBV10-3 and J usage is TRBJ2-5; TRBD2 might be the D (6 bases). V lost 8 bases to trimming and J lost 1 base, with 8 bases between them. CDR1 and CDR2 from the germline V gene are ENHRY and SYGVKD. CDR3 length equals 12 residues. The CDR3 here is CAIGGTQETQYF. CDR3 nucleotides: TGTGCCATCGGCGGGACCCAAGAGACCCAGTACTTC.

This clone has more than one count but fewer than ten. V gene TRBV15 combines with J gene TRBJ2-7; TRBD1 agrees at 7 bases. V lost 3 bases and J lost 0; bases outside the gene matches: 2. The CDR3 runs 14 residues. Germline CDR1 LNHNV, CDR2 YYDKDF (reference sequence). The CDR3 coding sequence is TGTGCCACCAGCAGGACAGGGAGCTCCTACGAGCAGTACTTC. Its protein product is CATSRTGSSYEQYF.

This clone was seen only a few times. V gene TRBV9 combines with J gene TRBJ2-7; 8 bases are a match to TRBD1. V was pared by 7 bases and J by 3 bases, with 3 bases of the junction left unmatched. This CDR3 contains 12 residues. CDR1 is SGDLS, CDR2 YYNGEE, per germline. CDR3 nucleotide sequence: TGTGCCAGCGGAACAGGGGGCTACGAGCAGTACTTC. It codes for CASGTGGYEQYF.